These 23 T cell receptor beta chains share one sample of origin, sequenced in a study of cytomegalovirus exposure and HLA in healthy donors. 60 Vbeta and 13 Jbeta primers were used in PCR. The protocol was immunoSEQ multiplex PCR, while the TCRdb copy is restricted to in-frame clones and leaves out a portion. The data show approximately 100,000 clones, roughly 80% seen once. Input material: PBMCs. The source of these receptors is a female donor in good health and CMV-seronegative.

The V gene is TRBV6-1, the J gene TRBJ1-2; D possibly corresponds to TRBD1 (6 bases). Germline CDR1 reads MNHNS; CDR2 reads SASEGT. The CDR3 has 12 amino acids. Trimming took 8 bases from V and 8 from J, leaving 15 bases between them. In nucleotides, the CDR3 is TGTGCCAGCCTAGGGGGGGGGCTGGGCTACACCTTC. This codes for CASLGGGLGYTF.

V usage is TRBV11-1 and J usage is TRBJ1-1, with TRBD1 matching over 8 bases. The CDR3 spans 12 residues. CDR1 and CDR2 (germline): SGHAT, FQDESV (reference sequence). V lost 5 bases, J lost 7 bases, and 3 bases stayed unmatched. DNA of the CDR3: TGTGCCAGCAGCGCTGACAGGGGTGAAGCTTTCTTT. This translates into CASSADRGEAFF.

The V gene is TRBV15, the J gene TRBJ1-3; D might be TRBD1 (6 bases). The CDR3 runs to 17 residues. CDR1 is LNHNV, CDR2 YYDKDF, per germline (reference sequence). V lost 1 base and J 0 bases, leaving 13 bases between the germline ends. The CDR3 protein is CATSRVIGGASGNTIYF. The CDR3 DNA follows: TGTGCCACCAGCAGAGTTATTGGGGGCGCCTCTGGAAACACCATATATTTT.

This chain connects TRBV9 to TRBJ1-1, with D possibly TRBD1 on 5 matching bases. This CDR3 contains 15 residues. V lost 0 bases to trimming and J lost 5 bases, with 14 bases between them. Germline assignment: CDR1 SGDLS and CDR2 YYNGEE. CDR3 region: CASSVGGPMGTEAFF. The CDR3 nucleotides are TGTGCCAGCAGCGTAGGGGGCCCCATGGGTACTGAAGCTTTCTTT.

The V and J genes are TRBV5-4 and TRBJ2-1, with D possibly matching TRBD2 (5 bases). The CDR3 runs 13 residues. Trimming removed 3 bases from V and 8 bases from J, with 12 bases in between. CDR1 and CDR2 from the germline V gene are SGHNT and YYREEE (reference sequence). CDR3 DNA: TGTGCCAGCAGCTCCCGGGATGTTGATGAGCAGTTCTTC. Its protein is CASSSRDVDEQFF. Full variable domain (remainder filled in from reference TRBV5-4 and TRBJ2-1): ETGVTQSPTHLIKTRGQQVTLRCSSQSGHNTVSWYQQALGQGPQFIFQYYREEENGRGNFPPRFSGLQFPNYSSELNVNALELDDSALYLCASSSRDVDEQFFGPGTRLTVL.

This chain connects TRBV4-1 to TRBJ2-1; maybe TRBD2 (5 bases). The V end lost 3 bases, the J end lost 5 bases, and 17 bases lay between the germline ends. This CDR3 is built from 16 residues. Germline V gene lookup returns CDR1 MGHRA and CDR2 YSYEKL. The CDR3 loop reads CASSHLDLGDNNEQFF. DNA for the CDR3: TGCGCCAGCAGCCACCTCGATCTGGGAGACAACAATGAGCAGTTCTTC.

V is TRBV27 and J is TRBJ2-7, with TRBD1 matching 8 bases. Germline V gives CDR1 MNHEY, CDR2 SMNVEV (reference sequence). The CDR3 spans 16 residues. V trimming: 3 bases; J trimming: 3 bases; junction bases outside the gene matches: 10. The CDR3 bases are TGTGCCAGCAGTTTTTTATGGACAGGGCAGTACTACGAGCAGTACTTC. Translation: CASSFLWTGQYYEQYF.

This chain uses TRBV6-1 with TRBJ1-1; 10 bases are a match to TRBD1. V gave up 1 base and J gave up 9 bases; unmatched junction bases: 5. The CDR3 is made up of 14 amino acids. The germline CDR1 and CDR2 sequences are MNHNS and SASEGT. The CDR3: CASSEGTGGPKAFF. DNA for the CDR3: TGTGCCAGCAGTGAAGGGACAGGGGGGCCTAAAGCTTTCTTT.

This chain connects TRBV13 to TRBJ2-5, with D perhaps TRBD2 (5 bases). The CDR3 sequence is 14 residues long. The ends were cut back, 3 bases at V and 2 bases at J, with 10 bases in the middle. CDR1 is PRHDT, CDR2 FYEKMQ, per germline (reference sequence). The CDR3 region is CASSFREFQETQYF. CDR3 nucleotides: TGTGCCAGCAGCTTCCGGGAATTTCAAGAGACCCAGTACTTC.

V is TRBV29-1 and J is TRBJ2-7; D gene ambiguous. CDR1 SQVTM and CDR2 ANQGSEA come from the germline V gene. The V and J ends lost 1 base and 6 bases respectively, with 13 bases between them. The CDR3 has 13 amino acids. The CDR3 DNA reads TGCAGCGTTGAAGTGGTGACTGACGGCGAGCAGTACTTC. Its protein product is CSVEVVTDGEQYF.

This rearrangement joins TRBV5-8 to TRBJ2-7; D gene ambiguous. V lost 4 bases and J lost 1, with 12 bases in between. Germline V gene sequence: CDR1 SGHTS, CDR2 YDEGEE. CDR3 length: 14 residues. The CDR3 bases are TGTGCCAGCAGCCTGGAACAGTCTTCCTACGAGCAGTACTTC. It translates to CASSLEQSSYEQYF.

The rearrangement uses TRBV6-5 and TRBJ1-5; 7 nucleotides align to TRBD1. Trimming at V came to 6 bases and at J to 4 bases, leaving 6 bases not matched to a gene. The V gene's germline CDR1 is MNHEY and CDR2 SVGAGI. The CDR3 has 14 amino acids. CDR3 amino acids: CASSVRQGNQPQHF. Written as DNA, the CDR3 is TGTGCCAGCAGCGTGAGACAGGGAAATCAGCCCCAGCATTTT.

This clone turned up a few times. The V and J genes are TRBV5-6 and TRBJ2-1; TRBD1 matches at 10 bases. J gave up 7 bases and V 4 bases, and 8 bases lay outside the gene matches. The CDR3 spans 15 residues. CDR1 and CDR2 (germline): SGHDT, YYEEEE. The CDR3 is CASSPGGQGRNEQFF. The CDR3 nucleotides are TGTGCCAGCAGCCCAGGGGGACAGGGGAGGAATGAGCAGTTCTTC.

This clone has only one observation. The chain recombines TRBV6-1 with TRBJ2-7, with 7 bases that match TRBD1. This CDR3 region has 13 residues. Trimming at V came to 4 bases and at J to 5 bases, leaving 5 bases not matched to a gene. Germline V gene lookup returns CDR1 MNHNS and CDR2 SASEGT. CDR3 region: CASSADRADEQYF. As DNA, the CDR3 is TGTGCCAGCAGTGCCGACAGGGCGGACGAGCAGTACTTC.

In its sample, this clone was seen once. The chain employs TRBV30 and TRBJ1-5; TRBD1 might be the D (5 bases). CDR1 and CDR2 (germline): GTSNPN, SVGIG (reference sequence). This CDR3 is built from 16 residues. V was cut by 0 bases and J by 0 bases, with 12 bases left in between. CDR3 DNA: TGTGCCTGGAGTGTAACAGGAAGGGATAGCAATCAGCCCCAGCATTTT. Translation: CAWSVTGRDSNQPQHF.

This clone was seen a single time. V is TRBV7-2 and J is TRBJ2-1, with D unresolved. The length of the CDR3 is 14 residues. The V and J ends lost 1 base and 5 bases respectively, with 9 bases between them. CDR1 and CDR2 from the germline V gene are SGHTA and FQGNSA. The CDR3 DNA reads TGTGCCAGCAGCTTAGACTCCCTCAACAATGAGCAGTTCTTC. It encodes CASSLDSLNNEQFF.

The chain is built from TRBV12-5 and TRBJ1-2, with D uncertain. Between the trimmed V and J ends, which lost 1 base and 3 bases, there was a span of 9 bases. There are 14 residues in the CDR3. Germline CDR1 is LGHNT and CDR2 is FRNRAP. CDR3 protein: CASGLERADYGYTF. CDR3 nucleotides: TGTGCTAGTGGTTTGGAGCGGGCGGACTATGGCTACACCTTC.

The J gene is TRBJ1-5, the V gene TRBV19; TRBD1 might be the D (6 bases). V lost 5 bases and J 0 bases, leaving 14 bases between the germline ends. Looked up from germline, CDR1 is LNHDA and CDR2 is SQIVND (reference sequence). This CDR3 is 16 amino acids long. This CDR3 reads CASSSGRGPSNQPQHF. The CDR3 coding sequence is TGTGCCAGTAGTTCCGGCAGGGGTCCTAGCAATCAGCCCCAGCATTTT.

The genes are TRBV27 and TRBJ2-1; a possible D gene is TRBD1 (6 bases). V lost 5 bases and J 2 bases, leaving 7 bases between the germline ends. The CDR3 loop spans 13 amino acids. The germline gives CDR1 MNHEY, CDR2 SMNVEV (reference sequence). CDR3 sequence reads: CASSRDTYNEQFF. CDR3 DNA: TGTGCCAGCAGTAGGGACACCTACAATGAGCAGTTCTTC.

The chain employs TRBV30 and TRBJ2-7; 10 bases are a match to TRBD1. In germline, CDR1 is GTSNPN, CDR2 SVGIG (reference sequence). V lost 2 bases and J lost 5; bases outside the gene matches: 9. The CDR3 contains 15 residues. For the CDR3, the DNA is TGTGCCTGGAGTAGGGACAGGGGTATCCTGGACGAGCAGTACTTC. This translates into CAWSRDRGILDEQYF.

The J gene is TRBJ2-1, the V gene TRBV7-9, with D possibly being TRBD1 (5 bases). This CDR3 has 16 amino acids. CDR1 is SEHNR and CDR2 is FQNEAQ in the germline V gene (reference sequence). V was trimmed by 5 bases and J by 0 bases, leaving 14 bases between them. The CDR3 nucleotides read TGTGCCAGCAGCCTATCGACAGCCAGCTCCTACAATGAGCAGTTCTTC. Protein sequence: CASSLSTASSYNEQFF.

The V and J genes are TRBV19 and TRBJ2-1, with 11 bases lining up with TRBD2. The CDR3 totals 13 residues. Unmatched junction bases numbered 3, after V lost 7 bases and J lost 7 bases. The germline CDR1 and CDR2 sequences are LNHDA and SQIVND (reference sequence). As DNA, the CDR3 is TGTGCCAGTAATAGCGGGGGGGATAATGAGCAGTTCTTC. It yields the protein CASNSGGDNEQFF. Full variable domain (missing parts from reference TRBV19 and TRBJ2-1): DGGITQSPKYLFRKEGQNVTLSCEQNLNHDAMYWYRQDPGQGLRLIYYSQIVNDFQKGDIAEGYSVSREKKESFPLTVTSAQKNPTAFYLCASNSGGDNEQFFGPGTRLTVL.

The V call is TRBV19, the J call TRBJ1-1, with 11 nucleotides matching TRBD1. Looked up from germline, CDR1 is LNHDA and CDR2 is SQIVND (reference sequence). The CDR3 has 15 amino acids. Unmatched junction bases numbered 4, after V lost 3 bases and J lost 4 bases. This chain's CDR3 is CASSMGTGGSTEAFF. CDR3 nucleotide sequence: TGTGCCAGTAGTATGGGGACAGGGGGTTCCACTGAAGCTTTCTTT.